These 3 T cell receptor beta chains were all obtained from the same sample, sequenced in a study of blood T cell repertoires in COVID-19. Assay: immunoSEQ multiplex PCR; the TCRdb copy retains only in-frame clones and omits some. The repertoire holds hundreds of thousands of clones, with 83% as singletons. The sequencing input was peripheral blood. These receptors all come from a woman aged 50 to 60 with acute or convalescent COVID-19.

The V and J genes are TRBV5-6 and TRBJ2-4; D perhaps matches TRBD2 (6 bases). CDR1 and CDR2 (germline): SGHDT, YYEEEE. V lost 3 bases and J 6 bases, leaving 7 bases between the germline ends. This CDR3 has 12 amino acids. The CDR3 region is CASSYGGNIQYF. The DNA for the CDR3 is TGTGCCAGCAGCTACGGGGGAAACATTCAGTACTTC. Complete variable domain (other parts from reference TRBV5-6 and TRBJ2-4): DAGVTQSPTHLIKTRGQQVTLRCSPKSGHDTVSWYQQALGQGPQFIFQYYEEEERQRGNFPDRFSGHQFPNYSSELNVNALLLGDSALYLCASSYGGNIQYFGAGTRLSVL.

CDR3 nucleotide sequence: TGTGCCAGCTGCATGGGACAGTCCTACGAGCAGTACTTC. This codes for CASCMGQSYEQYF. This sequence joins TRBV28 and TRBJ2-7; 7 nucleotides align to TRBD1. CDR3 length: 13 amino acids. The germline gives CDR1 MDHEN, CDR2 SYDVKM. The junction had 5 bases not matched to a gene; V was cut back by 8 bases and J by 1 base.

The chain combines TRBV5-1 with TRBJ1-1; TRBD1 is a possible D gene (6 bases). Germline-derived CDR1 and CDR2 are SGHRS and YFSETQ. V gave up 4 bases and J gave up 3 bases, with 16 bases separating them. The CDR3 length is 15 residues. The CDR3 DNA is TGCGCCAGCAGCGGCCAGGGGAGCGGGGACACTGAAGCTTTCTTT. It codes for CASSGQGSGDTEAFF.